This T cell receptor beta chain derives from a study of blood T cell repertoires in COVID-19. Trimming removed 5 bases at V and 4 bases at J, with 3 bases between. Germline values: CDR1 MDHEN, CDR2 SYDVKM. CDR3 length: 10 residues. TCRdb keeps only in-frame clones here, not all; method: immunoSEQ multiplex PCR. The table shows more than 200,000 clones, with approximately 78% occurring only once. The receptor was isolated from a woman older than 75 with COVID-19, enrolled during active disease. The sequencing input was peripheral blood. The rearrangement joins TRBV28 to TRBJ2-7; D call uncertain. The CDR3 sequence: CASSTYEQYF. CDR3 coding DNA: TGTGCCAGCAGTACTTACGAGCAGTACTTC.